The sequence of this T cell receptor beta chain was determined in a study of blood T cells in healthy people across ages. A second roughly 6 to 11 cycle PCR used barcoded and J-beta primers. Each cDNA was tagged by a template-switch adaptor containing 12 random nucleotides. A minimum of 3 million CDR3-containing paired-end reads was obtained for each sample. TCRdb re-called the 5' RACE reads with MiXCR, one entry per CDR3 protein. The table has about 620,000 distinct CDR3 sequences, about 51% seen once. This clonotype came up many times. What it binds is not known. Study-level points and caveats: Older age coincided with a roughly linear decline in TCR beta diversity per million T cells. Higher diversity, along with more naive CD4+ cells, distinguished long-lived donors from aged donors.

The sequenced material came from blood. The sequence came from a woman older than 75 in good health.

The CDR3 DNA reads as TGTGCCAGCAGTTTTGGGACAGGCAATCAGCCCCAGCATTTT. It specifies CASSFGTGNQPQHF. The chain is built from TRBV12-3 or TRBV12-4 and TRBJ1-5; 7 bases align to TRBD1. The V segment lost 3 bases and the J segment 2 bases; nucleotides outside the gene matches: 1. This CDR3 comprises 14 residues.